This note documents a single TCR beta chain sequence. Its antigen is still unknown. The time point was: week 11, during vaccination. The investigators gave 300 ug of mutant IDH1 20-mer peptide in each vaccine dose, together with topical imiquimod. Sequencing was performed with immunoSEQ multiplex PCR; in TCRdb, only in-frame clones are kept and a portion is missing. The sample contains 120,000 or so clones, about four fifths of which appear only once. The ends lost 3 bases at V and 4 bases at J; junction bases unmatched: 5. Germline V CDR1 and CDR2: SGHTA, FQGNSA. The CDR3 is 15 residues long. The data are from a study of a mutant IDH1 vaccine in newly diagnosed glioma.

The chain carries TRBV7-2 and TRBJ1-2; 10 positions agree with TRBD1. Sequencing used PBMCs, obtained from a glioma patient whose treatment included an IDH1 peptide vaccine. The receptor was isolated from a man aged 35-49 years with glioma. The CDR3 nucleotides are TGTGCCAGCAGCTTGACAGGGGGCGTTAGCTATGGCTACACCTTC. It specifies CASSLTGGVSYGYTF.